A selection of T cell receptor beta chains follows, all from one sample in a study of T-cell reconstitution after alpha-beta-depleted transplantation in children. TCRdb re-derived calls from the PCR reads in MiXCR, one entry per CDR3 protein. Among approximately 430,000 distinct CDR3 sequences listed, 15% to 20% were seen once. The specimen comprised PBMCs, mostly from graft donor cells, sampled 360 days after TCRalphabeta/CD19-depleted stem cell transplant. These receptors were obtained from a boy under three years old who had a stem cell transplant for Wiskott-Aldrich syndrome, so the T cells may come from the graft donor. Both conserved end residues are part of each CDR3. A D gene is named only where the DNA matches it firmly. Size is omitted from some rows. Given values are once, few, many or a class for expanded clones.

j_call: TRBJ2-5
v_call: TRBV29-1
clone_size: -
d_call: -
cdr3_nt: TGCAGCGTTGAGAGTGCCTTTAAGGAGACCCAGTACTTC
cdr3_aa: CSVESAFKETQYF

j_call: TRBJ2-4
v_call: TRBV7-9
clone_size: few
d_call: -
cdr3_nt: TGTGCCAGCAGTTCCCACACGGACATTCAGTACTTC
cdr3_aa: CASSSHTDIQYF

j_call: TRBJ2-4
v_call: TRBV28
clone_size: -
d_call: TRBD2
cdr3_nt: TGTGCCAGCAGTCCGCGGGCTAGCGGACCCAAAAACATTCAGTACTTC
cdr3_aa: CASSPRASGPKNIQYF

j_call: TRBJ2-5
v_call: TRBV5-1
clone_size: -
d_call: TRBD2
cdr3_nt: TGCGCCAGCAGTTCAGCGGGAACCCAAGAGACCCAGTACTTC
cdr3_aa: CASSSAGTQETQYF

j_call: TRBJ2-7
v_call: TRBV7-9
clone_size: few
d_call: TRBD1
cdr3_nt: TGTGCCAGCAGCATTGGGACAGGGTTCGACGAGCAGTACTTC
cdr3_aa: CASSIGTGFDEQYF

j_call: TRBJ2-5
v_call: TRBV20-1
clone_size: -
d_call: -
cdr3_nt: TGCAGTGCTACCTTACCGGGACGCCAAGAGACCCAGTACTTC
cdr3_aa: CSATLPGRQETQYF

j_call: TRBJ2-2
v_call: TRBV11-2
clone_size: many
d_call: -
cdr3_nt: TGTGCCAGCAGCTCTCAGGGTTTTGCCGGGGAGCTGTTTTTT
cdr3_aa: CASSSQGFAGELFF

j_call: TRBJ1-2
v_call: TRBV29-1
clone_size: many
d_call: TRBD1
cdr3_nt: TGCAGCGCGGCCGGGACAGGGGGATATGGCTACACCTTC
cdr3_aa: CSAAGTGGYGYTF

j_call: TRBJ2-3
v_call: TRBV2
clone_size: -
d_call: TRBD2
cdr3_nt: TGTGCCTGCAGTTTCCCCTGGACTAGCGGGAGCCGCACAGATACGCAGTATTTT
cdr3_aa: CACSFPWTSGSRTDTQYF

j_call: TRBJ2-7
v_call: TRBV7-8
clone_size: few
d_call: -
cdr3_nt: TGTGCCAGCAGCTTATACCTACCAACGAAGAGCTCCTACGAGCAGTACTTC
cdr3_aa: CASSLYLPTKSSYEQYF

j_call: TRBJ2-2
v_call: TRBV30
clone_size: -
d_call: -
cdr3_nt: TGTGCCTGGAGTGTGGAGATAGCCAACACCGGGGAGCTGTTTTTT
cdr3_aa: CAWSVEIANTGELFF

j_call: TRBJ2-2
v_call: TRBV19
clone_size: -
d_call: -
cdr3_nt: TGTGCCAGTAAATATTCTAGGGGGATCGGGGAGCTGTTTTTT
cdr3_aa: CASKYSRGIGELFF

j_call: TRBJ1-4
v_call: TRBV2
clone_size: -
d_call: -
cdr3_nt: TGTGCCAGCAAACGGGACCTCAGGGAAAAACTGTTTTTT
cdr3_aa: CASKRDLREKLFF

j_call: TRBJ2-7
v_call: TRBV20-1
clone_size: -
d_call: -
cdr3_nt: TGCAGTGCTAGATCCTCAAGTTTGGACCCAGCTTGGGAGCAGTACTTC
cdr3_aa: CSARSSSLDPAWEQYF

j_call: TRBJ2-5
v_call: TRBV5-1
clone_size: -
d_call: -
cdr3_nt: TGCGCCAGCAGTGCAAGGGTCCGGGAGACCCAGTACTTC
cdr3_aa: CASSARVRETQYF

j_call: TRBJ2-7
v_call: TRBV20-1
clone_size: -
d_call: TRBD1
cdr3_nt: TGCAGTGCTAGGGCGAGGACAGGGTTCGGGCAGTACTTC
cdr3_aa: CSARARTGFGQYF

j_call: TRBJ2-7
v_call: TRBV7-9
clone_size: -
d_call: -
cdr3_nt: TGTGCCAGCAGCTCCCCCTTGGCCCACGACGAGCAGTACTTC
cdr3_aa: CASSSPLAHDEQYF

j_call: TRBJ2-3
v_call: TRBV10-3
clone_size: -
d_call: -
cdr3_nt: TGTGCCATCAGTCAACGCGGACAGCACCGAGGGACAGATACGCAGTATTTT
cdr3_aa: CAISQRGQHRGTDTQYF

j_call: TRBJ2-2
v_call: TRBV12-5
clone_size: few
d_call: TRBD2
cdr3_nt: TGTGCTAGTGGTTTGGGGACTAGCGGGGGGAACGGGGAGCTGTTTTTT
cdr3_aa: CASGLGTSGGNGELFF

j_call: TRBJ2-3
v_call: TRBV6-1
clone_size: few
d_call: -
cdr3_nt: TGTGCCAGCCGCCGGCAGGTCACAGATACGCAGTATTTT
cdr3_aa: CASRRQVTDTQYF

j_call: TRBJ2-3
v_call: TRBV11-2
clone_size: few
d_call: -
cdr3_nt: TGTGCCAGCAGCTCCGGGACTGGAACTTATACGCAGTATTTT
cdr3_aa: CASSSGTGTYTQYF

j_call: TRBJ2-7
v_call: TRBV18
clone_size: -
d_call: TRBD1
cdr3_nt: TGTGCCAGCTCACCACCGGGACAGACCTACGAGCAGTACTTC
cdr3_aa: CASSPPGQTYEQYF

j_call: TRBJ2-7
v_call: TRBV20-1
clone_size: few
d_call: TRBD2
cdr3_nt: TGCAGTGCTAGAGCTTCGGAAACTAGCGGAGGAGGCTCCTACGAGCAGTACTTC
cdr3_aa: CSARASETSGGGSYEQYF

j_call: TRBJ2-3
v_call: TRBV27
clone_size: many
d_call: TRBD2
cdr3_nt: TGTGCCAGCAGTTTATCCTTACTAGCGGGGGGCGAAGATACGCAGTATTTT
cdr3_aa: CASSLSLLAGGEDTQYF

j_call: TRBJ2-6
v_call: TRBV3-1
clone_size: -
d_call: -
cdr3_nt: TGTGCCAGCAGCCAAGTCACTGGTACACCCTTCGGTGGGGCCAACGTCCTGACTTTC
cdr3_aa: CASSQVTGTPFGGANVLTF

j_call: TRBJ2-2
v_call: TRBV7-2
clone_size: -
d_call: -
cdr3_nt: TGTGCTGGGAGGGGGCAGAACACCGGGGAGCTGTTTTTT
cdr3_aa: CAGRGQNTGELFF

j_call: TRBJ2-3
v_call: TRBV5-1
clone_size: -
d_call: TRBD2
cdr3_nt: TGCGCCAGCAGCTTGGTAGTTGCGGGAGTGGATACGCAGTATTTT
cdr3_aa: CASSLVVAGVDTQYF

j_call: TRBJ2-1
v_call: TRBV28
clone_size: -
d_call: TRBD1
cdr3_nt: TGTGCCAGCAGTTTAGGGGACAGGGATCGTAATGAGCAGTTCTTC
cdr3_aa: CASSLGDRDRNEQFF

j_call: TRBJ2-3
v_call: TRBV24-1
clone_size: -
d_call: -
cdr3_nt: TGTGCCACCAGTGATAGTGGGGACGGCACAGATACGCAGTATTTT
cdr3_aa: CATSDSGDGTDTQYF

j_call: TRBJ2-1
v_call: TRBV30
clone_size: -
d_call: -
cdr3_nt: TGTGCCTGGAGTGGAGGGTGGTTATTAGATCGGTTCTTC
cdr3_aa: CAWSGGWLLDRFF

j_call: TRBJ2-5
v_call: TRBV13
clone_size: few
d_call: TRBD1
cdr3_nt: TGTGCCAGCAGCATACAGGGGGCGCGAGAGACCCAGTACTTC
cdr3_aa: CASSIQGARETQYF

j_call: TRBJ2-3
v_call: TRBV24-1
clone_size: few
d_call: -
cdr3_nt: TGTGCCATCCCCCCGCGGTTCAATACGCAGTATTTT
cdr3_aa: CAIPPRFNTQYF

j_call: TRBJ2-6
v_call: TRBV7-6
clone_size: -
d_call: TRBD1
cdr3_nt: TGTGCCAGCAGCTTCCGGGACAGGGGGCTTGGGGCCAACGTCCTGACTTTC
cdr3_aa: CASSFRDRGLGANVLTF

j_call: TRBJ2-2
v_call: TRBV5-1
clone_size: few
d_call: -
cdr3_nt: TGCGCCAGCAGCCTCGGGACATTCACGTCCACCGGGGAGCTGTTTTTT
cdr3_aa: CASSLGTFTSTGELFF

j_call: TRBJ2-1
v_call: TRBV5-1
clone_size: -
d_call: -
cdr3_nt: TGCGCCAGCAGTCTACTCGCCTCCTTTAATGAGCAGTTCTTC
cdr3_aa: CASSLLASFNEQFF

j_call: TRBJ2-6
v_call: TRBV5-1
clone_size: -
d_call: TRBD1
cdr3_nt: TGCGCCAGCAGCTTCCGGAAGGGACAGGGGGCGCTTGGGGCCAACGTCCTGACTTTC
cdr3_aa: CASSFRKGQGALGANVLTF

j_call: TRBJ2-5
v_call: TRBV20-1
clone_size: few
d_call: -
cdr3_nt: TGCAGTGCTAGTCCTGGAAGCGGGCAAGAGACCCAGTACTTC
cdr3_aa: CSASPGSGQETQYF

j_call: TRBJ2-6
v_call: TRBV6-2/TRBV6-3
clone_size: -
d_call: -
cdr3_nt: TGTGCCAGCAGTTACTCATCGTTCGCGTGGACCAGGGGTAACTCTGGGGCCAACGTCCTGACTTTC
cdr3_aa: CASSYSSFAWTRGNSGANVLTF

j_call: TRBJ2-3
v_call: TRBV9
clone_size: -
d_call: -
cdr3_nt: TGTGCCAGCAGCGTAGCCCCACACGGGAGCTACACAGATACGCAGTATTTT
cdr3_aa: CASSVAPHGSYTDTQYF

j_call: TRBJ1-1
v_call: TRBV29-1
clone_size: few
d_call: -
cdr3_nt: TGCAGCGCAAAGGGGAAAACGAACACTGAAGCTTTCTTT
cdr3_aa: CSAKGKTNTEAFF

j_call: TRBJ2-7
v_call: TRBV11-3
clone_size: -
d_call: -
cdr3_nt: TGTGCCAGCAGCCCGGGACTTACTCGGGACGAGCAGTACTTC
cdr3_aa: CASSPGLTRDEQYF

j_call: TRBJ2-5
v_call: TRBV5-1
clone_size: many
d_call: -
cdr3_nt: TGCGCCAGCAGCTCCCAAACCTTTTCACAAGAGACCCAGTACTTC
cdr3_aa: CASSSQTFSQETQYF

j_call: TRBJ1-6
v_call: TRBV7-2
clone_size: -
d_call: -
cdr3_nt: TGTGCCAGCAGCGTACAGGCTTCACCCCTCCACTTT
cdr3_aa: CASSVQASPLHF

j_call: TRBJ2-5
v_call: TRBV7-6
clone_size: -
d_call: TRBD1
cdr3_nt: TGTGCCAGCAGCTTATTTGGTTGGGACAGGAGTCCCCAACCCCAAGAGACCCAGTACTTC
cdr3_aa: CASSLFGWDRSPQPQETQYF

j_call: TRBJ2-5
v_call: TRBV29-1
clone_size: -
d_call: -
cdr3_nt: TGCAGCGTTTGGCTGCAACAAGAGACCCAGTACTTC
cdr3_aa: CSVWLQQETQYF

j_call: TRBJ2-4
v_call: TRBV11-2
clone_size: -
d_call: TRBD2
cdr3_nt: TGTGCCAGCAGCTTAGCCGGGACTAGAAAAAACATTCAGTACTTC
cdr3_aa: CASSLAGTRKNIQYF

j_call: TRBJ2-3
v_call: TRBV7-9
clone_size: few
d_call: -
cdr3_nt: TGTGCCAGCAGCTTGTCCTCGGCGGGGTACACAGATACGCAGTATTTT
cdr3_aa: CASSLSSAGYTDTQYF

j_call: TRBJ1-3
v_call: TRBV18
clone_size: few
d_call: -
cdr3_nt: TGTGCCAGCTCACCGGAGCTCTCTGGAAACACCATATATTTT
cdr3_aa: CASSPELSGNTIYF

j_call: TRBJ2-1
v_call: TRBV3-1
clone_size: -
d_call: -
cdr3_nt: TGTGCCAGCTGCCAAGACCCTCAGGCTTACAATGAGCAGTTCTTC
cdr3_aa: CASCQDPQAYNEQFF

j_call: TRBJ1-1
v_call: TRBV4-1
clone_size: few
d_call: -
cdr3_nt: TGCGCCAGCAGCCAAGGTGGAGGTTTAAACACTGAAGCTTTCTTT
cdr3_aa: CASSQGGGLNTEAFF

j_call: TRBJ1-6
v_call: TRBV28
clone_size: few
d_call: -
cdr3_nt: TGTGCCAGCAGTTTACGGCGAACCAATTCACCCCTCCACTTT
cdr3_aa: CASSLRRTNSPLHF

j_call: TRBJ2-5
v_call: TRBV28
clone_size: few
d_call: TRBD1
cdr3_nt: TGTGCCAGCAGTTTCCTACCCCGGGACAGGGGGCTCCAAGAGACCCAGTACTTC
cdr3_aa: CASSFLPRDRGLQETQYF

j_call: TRBJ2-1
v_call: TRBV2
clone_size: -
d_call: -
cdr3_nt: TGTGCCAGCAGTGTCCTAGGACACCAGTGGGCCTACAATGAGCAGTTCTTC
cdr3_aa: CASSVLGHQWAYNEQFF

j_call: TRBJ2-1
v_call: TRBV6-2/TRBV6-3
clone_size: -
d_call: -
cdr3_nt: TGTGCCAAACTCCGTCCGGGACAGGGTAATAGCGGGACTATGTATGAGCAGTTCTTC
cdr3_aa: CAKLRPGQGNSGTMYEQFF

j_call: TRBJ2-1
v_call: TRBV4-1
clone_size: few
d_call: TRBD2
cdr3_nt: TGCGCCAGCAGCCCAGGCGGCGGGGGGGAGCAGTTCTTC
cdr3_aa: CASSPGGGGEQFF

j_call: TRBJ2-2
v_call: TRBV29-1
clone_size: -
d_call: -
cdr3_nt: TGCAGCGTTGATCGGGGCGACACCGGGGAGCTGTTTTTT
cdr3_aa: CSVDRGDTGELFF

j_call: TRBJ2-3
v_call: TRBV4-1
clone_size: -
d_call: TRBD1
cdr3_nt: TGCGCCAGCAGCCAGTATAAAAGGACAGGGACCTCAGATACGCAGTATTTT
cdr3_aa: CASSQYKRTGTSDTQYF

j_call: TRBJ1-1
v_call: TRBV5-1
clone_size: few
d_call: TRBD1
cdr3_nt: TGCGCCAGCAGCCCGGGACAGGGGCGAAACACTGAAGCTTTCTTT
cdr3_aa: CASSPGQGRNTEAFF

j_call: TRBJ2-2
v_call: TRBV4-1
clone_size: -
d_call: -
cdr3_nt: TGCGCCAGCAGCCAAGATCCGAACAGGGTCAACACCGGGGAGCTGTTTTTT
cdr3_aa: CASSQDPNRVNTGELFF

j_call: TRBJ2-3
v_call: TRBV24-1
clone_size: many
d_call: -
cdr3_nt: TGTGCCACCAGTGACCCAATCCCTGACGGCACAGATACGCAGTATTTT
cdr3_aa: CATSDPIPDGTDTQYF